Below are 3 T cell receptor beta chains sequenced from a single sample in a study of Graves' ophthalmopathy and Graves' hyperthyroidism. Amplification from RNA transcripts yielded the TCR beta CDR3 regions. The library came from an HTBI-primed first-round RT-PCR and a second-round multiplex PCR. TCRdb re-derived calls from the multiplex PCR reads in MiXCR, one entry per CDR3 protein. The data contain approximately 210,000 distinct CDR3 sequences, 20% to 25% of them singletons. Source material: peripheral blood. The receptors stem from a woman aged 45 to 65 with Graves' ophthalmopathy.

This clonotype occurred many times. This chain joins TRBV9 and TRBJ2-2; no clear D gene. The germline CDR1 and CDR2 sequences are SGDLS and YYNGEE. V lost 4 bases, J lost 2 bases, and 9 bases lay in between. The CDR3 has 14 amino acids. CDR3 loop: CASSLLLNTGELFF. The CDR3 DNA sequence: TGTGCCAGCAGCCTACTACTTAACACCGGGGAGCTGTTTTTT.

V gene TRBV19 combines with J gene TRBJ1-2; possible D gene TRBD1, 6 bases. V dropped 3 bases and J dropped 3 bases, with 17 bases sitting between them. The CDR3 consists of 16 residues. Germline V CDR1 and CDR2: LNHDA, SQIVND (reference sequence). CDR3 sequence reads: CASSIIGGAMDYGYTF. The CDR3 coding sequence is TGTGCCAGTAGTATTATAGGGGGAGCTATGGACTATGGCTACACCTTC.

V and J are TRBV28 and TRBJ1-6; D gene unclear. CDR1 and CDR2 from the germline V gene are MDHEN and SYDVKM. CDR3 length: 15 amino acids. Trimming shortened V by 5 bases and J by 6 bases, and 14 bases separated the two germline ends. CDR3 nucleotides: TGTGCCAGCAGTCCCTCGAAGGGTTCTAATTCACCCCTCCACTTT. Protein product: CASSPSKGSNSPLHF.